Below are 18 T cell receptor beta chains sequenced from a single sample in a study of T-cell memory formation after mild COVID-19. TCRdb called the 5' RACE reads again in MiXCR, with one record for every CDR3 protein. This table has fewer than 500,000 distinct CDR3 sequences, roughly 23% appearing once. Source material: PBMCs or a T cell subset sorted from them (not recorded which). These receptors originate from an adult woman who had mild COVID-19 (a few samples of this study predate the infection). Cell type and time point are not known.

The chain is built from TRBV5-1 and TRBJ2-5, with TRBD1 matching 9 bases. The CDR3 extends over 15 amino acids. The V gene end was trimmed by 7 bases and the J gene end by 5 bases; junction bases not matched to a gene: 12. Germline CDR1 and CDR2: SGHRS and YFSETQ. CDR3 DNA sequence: TGCGCCAGCTCCGGGACAGGGATCAGCATGGAGACCCAGTACTTC. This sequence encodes CASSGTGISMETQYF.

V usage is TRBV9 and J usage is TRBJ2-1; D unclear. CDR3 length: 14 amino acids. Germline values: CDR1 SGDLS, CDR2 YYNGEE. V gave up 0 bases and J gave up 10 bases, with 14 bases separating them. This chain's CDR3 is CASSVALSSYEQFF. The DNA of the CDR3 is TGTGCCAGCAGCGTAGCACTTTCAAGCTACGAGCAGTTCTTC.

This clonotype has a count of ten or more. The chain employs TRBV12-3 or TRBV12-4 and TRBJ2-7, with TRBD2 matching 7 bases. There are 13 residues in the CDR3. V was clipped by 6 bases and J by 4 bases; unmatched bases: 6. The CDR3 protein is CASSPGLGYEQYF. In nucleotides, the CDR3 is TGTGCCAGCAGCCCAGGACTAGGATACGAGCAGTACTTC.

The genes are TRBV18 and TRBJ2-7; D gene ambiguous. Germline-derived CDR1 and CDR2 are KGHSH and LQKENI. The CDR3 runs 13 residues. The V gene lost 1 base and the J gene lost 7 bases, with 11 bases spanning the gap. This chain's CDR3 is CASSPRAVDEQYF. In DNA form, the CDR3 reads TGTGCCAGCTCACCACGGGCTGTCGATGAGCAGTACTTC.

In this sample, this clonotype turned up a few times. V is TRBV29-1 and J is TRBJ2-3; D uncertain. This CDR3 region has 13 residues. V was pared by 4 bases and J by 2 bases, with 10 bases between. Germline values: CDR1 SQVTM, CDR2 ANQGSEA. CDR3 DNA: TGCAGCGTTGGACGGAGTCTCACAGATACGCAGTATTTT. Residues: CSVGRSLTDTQYF.

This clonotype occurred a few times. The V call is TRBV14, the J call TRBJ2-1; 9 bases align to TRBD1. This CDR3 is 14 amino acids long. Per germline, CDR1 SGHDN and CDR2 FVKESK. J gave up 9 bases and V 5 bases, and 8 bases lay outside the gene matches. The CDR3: CASSTYRGRVEQFF. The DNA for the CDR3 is TGTGCCAGCAGCACTTACAGGGGGCGAGTTGAGCAGTTCTTC.

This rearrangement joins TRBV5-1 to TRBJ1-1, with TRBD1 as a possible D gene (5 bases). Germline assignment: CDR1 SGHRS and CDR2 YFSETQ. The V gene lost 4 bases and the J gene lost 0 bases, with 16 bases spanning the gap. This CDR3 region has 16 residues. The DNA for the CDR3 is TGCGCCAGCAGCCCGGGGACCGCATACATGAACACTGAAGCTTTCTTT. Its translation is CASSPGTAYMNTEAFF.

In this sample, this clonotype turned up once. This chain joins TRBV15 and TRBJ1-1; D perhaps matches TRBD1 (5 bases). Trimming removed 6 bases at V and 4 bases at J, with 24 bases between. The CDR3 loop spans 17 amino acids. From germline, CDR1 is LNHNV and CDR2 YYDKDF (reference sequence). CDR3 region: CATSSIAGSDGATEAFF. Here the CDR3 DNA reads TGTGCCACCAGTTCTATAGCAGGGAGTGATGGCGCCACTGAAGCTTTCTTT.

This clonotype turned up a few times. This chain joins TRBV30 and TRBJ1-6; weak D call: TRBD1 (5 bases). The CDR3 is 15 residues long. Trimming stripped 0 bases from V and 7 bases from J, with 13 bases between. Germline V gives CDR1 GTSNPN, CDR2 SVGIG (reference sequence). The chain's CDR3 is CAWSVQAGRNSPLHF. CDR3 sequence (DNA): TGTGCCTGGAGTGTACAGGCAGGGAGGAATTCACCCCTCCACTTT.

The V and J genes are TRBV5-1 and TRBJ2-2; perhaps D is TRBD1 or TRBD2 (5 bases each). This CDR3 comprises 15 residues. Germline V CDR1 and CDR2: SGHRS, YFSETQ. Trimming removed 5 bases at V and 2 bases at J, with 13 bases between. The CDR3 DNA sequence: TGCGCCAGCAGGCACCGGGACGGTAACACCGGGGAGCTGTTTTTT. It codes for CASRHRDGNTGELFF.

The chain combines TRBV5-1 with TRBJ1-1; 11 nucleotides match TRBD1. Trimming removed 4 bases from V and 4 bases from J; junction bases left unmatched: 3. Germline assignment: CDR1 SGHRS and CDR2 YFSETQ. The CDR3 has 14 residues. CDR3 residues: CASSMGTGGTEAFF. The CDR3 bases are TGCGCCAGCAGCATGGGGACAGGGGGCACTGAAGCTTTCTTT.

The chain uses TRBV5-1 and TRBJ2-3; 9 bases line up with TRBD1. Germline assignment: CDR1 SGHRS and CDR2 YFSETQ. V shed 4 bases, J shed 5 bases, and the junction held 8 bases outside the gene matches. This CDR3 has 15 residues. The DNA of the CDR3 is TGCGCCAGCAGCCTCCGGGACAGGGCTAAAGATACGCAGTATTTT. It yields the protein CASSLRDRAKDTQYF.

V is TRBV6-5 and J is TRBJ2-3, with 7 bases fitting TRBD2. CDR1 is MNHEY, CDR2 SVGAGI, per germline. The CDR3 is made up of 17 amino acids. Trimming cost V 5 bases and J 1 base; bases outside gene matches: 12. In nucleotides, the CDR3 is TGTGCCAGCAGTGAACATAGCGGGCAAGTACGCACAGATACGCAGTATTTT. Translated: CASSEHSGQVRTDTQYF.

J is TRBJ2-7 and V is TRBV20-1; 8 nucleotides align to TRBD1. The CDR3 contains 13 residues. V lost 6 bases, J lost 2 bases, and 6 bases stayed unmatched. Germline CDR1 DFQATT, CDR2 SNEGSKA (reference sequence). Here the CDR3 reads CSATDREPYEQYF. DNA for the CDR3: TGCAGTGCCACGGACAGGGAACCCTACGAGCAGTACTTC.

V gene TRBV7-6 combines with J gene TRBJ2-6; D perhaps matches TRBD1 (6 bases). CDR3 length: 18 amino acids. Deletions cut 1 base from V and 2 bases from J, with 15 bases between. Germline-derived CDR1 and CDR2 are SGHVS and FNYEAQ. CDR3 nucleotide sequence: TGTGCCAGCAGCTTAGAGCAGGGGCTACAAACTGGGGCCAACGTCCTGACTTTC. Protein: CASSLEQGLQTGANVLTF.

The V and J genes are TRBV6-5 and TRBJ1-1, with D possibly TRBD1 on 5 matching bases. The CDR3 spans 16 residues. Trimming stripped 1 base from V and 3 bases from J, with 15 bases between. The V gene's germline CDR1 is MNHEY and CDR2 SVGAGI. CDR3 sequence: CASSYFGGPEDTEAFF. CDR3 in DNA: TGTGCCAGCAGTTACTTCGGGGGACCAGAGGACACTGAAGCTTTCTTT.

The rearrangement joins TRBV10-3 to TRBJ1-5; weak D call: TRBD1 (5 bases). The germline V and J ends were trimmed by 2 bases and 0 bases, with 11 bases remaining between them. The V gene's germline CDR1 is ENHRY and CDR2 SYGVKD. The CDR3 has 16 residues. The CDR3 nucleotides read TGTGCCATCAGTGAGGGGGCACTTTATAGCAATCAGCCCCAGCATTTT. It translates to CAISEGALYSNQPQHF.

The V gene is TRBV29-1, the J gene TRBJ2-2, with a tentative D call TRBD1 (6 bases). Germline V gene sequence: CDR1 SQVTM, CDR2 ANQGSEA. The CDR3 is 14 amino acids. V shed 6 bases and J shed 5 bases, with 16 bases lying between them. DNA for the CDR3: TGCAGCGTAGGACAGCCCACCGCGACCGGGGAGCTGTTTTTT. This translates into CSVGQPTATGELFF.